The T cell receptor beta chain under discussion was sequenced for a study of blood T cell repertoires in COVID-19. Looking at the study overall: The United States, Italy and Spain provided the acute and convalescent COVID-19 samples. T cells, B-cell-depleted T cells, or PBMCs provided the cDNA or gDNA that served as material.

As originally analysed: Researchers report that nucleated cell counts were estimated from reference gene primer amplification. Libraries were prepared by immunoSEQ multiplex PCR; TCRdb keeps only in-frame clonotypes and omits some of them. That table supplies the V and J calls and clone size; D and trimming were determined from the DNA. The profile shows roughly 180,000 clones, 75% to 90% of them singletons. Material: peripheral blood. The TCR comes from a man between 65 and 79 years old with active or convalescent COVID-19.

The CDR3 loop is CASSLAAVSTDTQYF. CDR3 sequence (DNA): TGTGCCAGCAGCTTGGCCGCGGTCAGCACAGATACGCAGTATTTT. V is TRBV5-4 and J is TRBJ2-3; no clear D. The ends were cut back, 0 bases at V and 0 bases at J, with 8 bases in the middle. CDR1 SGHNT and CDR2 YYREEE come from the germline V gene (reference sequence). The CDR3 is made up of 15 amino acids.